This entry lists 32 T cell receptor beta chains sequenced from one sample in a study of shared clonotypes between healthy human individuals. Only in-frame clones appear in the TCRdb table, and some are missing; sequencing was by immunoSEQ multiplex PCR. This sample has approximately 2.1 million clones, with 90% to 95% found just once. The sample comprised naive CD4+ T cells from PBMCs. Specified subset: CD45RA+ positively selected. These receptors came from a man in his late teens or twenties in good health. Some clones in this sample may be carry-over from other donors' samples.

The chain has TRBV11-1 and TRBJ1-1; 8 bases are a match to TRBD1. Germline-derived CDR1 and CDR2 are SGHAT and FQDESV (reference sequence). Unmatched junction bases numbered 4, after V lost 4 bases and J lost 3 bases. There are 14 residues in the CDR3. The CDR3 region has the DNA TGTGCCAGCAGCTCGGACAGGGCGGACACTGAAGCTTTCTTT. The encoded protein is CASSSDRADTEAFF. Drawing the rest from reference TRBV11-1 and TRBJ1-1, the complete variable domain is EAEVAQSPRYKITEKSQAVAFWCDPISGHATLYWYRQILGQGPELLVQFQDESVVDDSQLPKDRFSAERLKGVDSTLKIQPAELGDSAMYLCASSSDRADTEAFFGQGTRLTVV.

The V gene is TRBV4-1, the J gene TRBJ2-1, with 14 bases lining up with TRBD2. The ends lost 2 bases at V and 4 bases at J; junction bases unmatched: 13. The germline V gene encodes CDR1 MGHRA and CDR2 YSYEKL. This CDR3 region has 20 residues. This chain's CDR3 is CASSQNRLAGGPKGYNEQFF. DNA of the CDR3: TGCGCCAGCAGCCAAAACAGACTAGCGGGAGGGCCTAAAGGATACAATGAGCAGTTCTTC.

Details on this clone: Other DNA sequences in this specimen translate into the identical CDR3. This chain uses TRBV5-1 with TRBJ2-6; the D is unclear. Germline V CDR1 and CDR2: SGHRS, YFSETQ. The CDR3 has 13 amino acids. The V end lost 7 bases, the J end lost 0 bases, and 5 bases lay between the germline ends. In DNA form, the CDR3 reads TGCGCCAGCGGCGACTCTGGGGCCAACGTCCTGACTTTC. Translated, it gives CASGDSGANVLTF.

This chain links TRBV5-1 with TRBJ2-1; 9 nucleotides match TRBD2. The CDR3 loop spans 17 amino acids. V trimming: 7 bases; J trimming: 2 bases; junction bases outside the gene matches: 13. Germline CDR1 SGHRS, CDR2 YFSETQ. In nucleotides, the CDR3 is TGCGCCAGCGCCATTGGAGCGGGAGGTGGGGCCTACAATGAGCAGTTCTTC. Protein product: CASAIGAGGGAYNEQFF. The full variable domain, with the rest looked up from reference TRBV5-1 and TRBJ2-1, is KAGVTQTPRYLIKTRGQQVTLSCSPISGHRSVSWYQQTPGQGLQFLFEYFSETQRNKGNFPGRFSGRQFSNSRSEMNVSTLELGDSALYLCASAIGAGGGAYNEQFFGPGTRLTVL.

The DNA for the CDR3 is TGTGCCAGCAGCTTCTCTGGGGGGATTGTTACCGGGGAGCTGTTTTTT. Translated: CASSFSGGIVTGELFF. The rearrangement joins TRBV5-5 to TRBJ2-2; D is possibly TRBD2 (6 bases). The CDR3 is 16 residues long. The germline V gene encodes CDR1 SGHKS and CDR2 YYEKEE (reference sequence). V dropped 2 bases and J dropped 5 bases, with 16 bases sitting between them.

This clone has a single count. The chain links TRBV14 to TRBJ2-7; D ambiguous. In germline, CDR1 is SGHDN, CDR2 FVKESK. V was trimmed by 1 base and J by 13 bases, leaving 17 bases between them. This CDR3 has 13 residues. The CDR3: CASSQVPTLRSYF. As DNA, the CDR3 is TGTGCCAGCAGCCAAGTCCCCACTTTACGGTCATACTTC.

This chain joins TRBV7-2 and TRBJ2-7; 10 nucleotides agree with TRBD2. CDR3 length equals 16 residues. V was clipped by 1 base and J by 2 bases; unmatched bases: 5. Looked up from germline, CDR1 is SGHTA and CDR2 is FQGNSA. The CDR3 reads CASSLDSGRRAYEQYF. As DNA, the CDR3 is TGTGCCAGCAGCTTAGATAGCGGGAGGAGGGCCTACGAGCAGTACTTC.

This chain links TRBV28 with TRBJ2-5, with D possibly TRBD1 on 6 matching bases. Germline loops: CDR1 MDHEN, CDR2 SYDVKM. This CDR3 has 15 amino acids. Between the trimmed V and J ends, which lost 7 bases and 8 bases, there was a span of 23 bases. DNA for the CDR3: TGTGCCAGCACCCTTTTGGGGGCAAGAGCGGATACCCAGTACTTC. Amino acids: CASTLLGARADTQYF.

The chain couples TRBV2 to TRBJ2-7; D is perhaps TRBD1 or TRBD2 (5 bases each). Germline CDR1 reads SNHLY; CDR2 reads FYNNEI. The CDR3 runs 14 residues. The V end lost 6 bases, the J end lost 2 bases, and 14 bases lay between the germline ends. CDR3 nucleotides: TGTGCCAGCAGAGCAGGGAGTCGCGCCTACGAGCAGTACTTC. This gives the protein CASRAGSRAYEQYF.

Notes on this clone: Different DNA sequences within this sample yield the same CDR3. The chain combines TRBV5-1 with TRBJ2-2; TRBD2 aligns across 8 bases. CDR1 SGHRS and CDR2 YFSETQ come from the germline V gene. Germline trimming cut 0 bases from V and 1 base from J; bases unmatched to any gene: 2. This CDR3 has 16 residues. The CDR3, as DNA: TGCGCCAGCAGCTTGGAAGCGGGAGTGAACACCGGGGAGCTGTTTTTT. Protein sequence: CASSLEAGVNTGELFF.

The chain recombines TRBV5-1 with TRBJ2-7; the D gene is possibly TRBD2 (7 bases). The CDR3 runs to 16 residues. The germline V gene encodes CDR1 SGHRS and CDR2 YFSETQ. Trimming removed 4 bases from V and 2 bases from J, with 19 bases in between. CDR3 nucleotides: TGCGCCAGCAGCCCCTCCGTGGGGGGGGGCACCTACGAGCAGTACTTC. It specifies CASSPSVGGGTYEQYF.

This clone was seen once. J is TRBJ1-2 and V is TRBV6-5, with 7 bases matching TRBD1. The CDR3 covers 16 residues. Trimming removed 2 bases from V and 0 bases from J; junction bases left unmatched: 6. Germline CDR1 is MNHEY and CDR2 is SVGAGI. CDR3 loop: CASSYTSGGPNYGYTF. In nucleotides, the CDR3 is TGTGCCAGCAGTTACACCTCAGGGGGACCTAACTATGGCTACACCTTC.

The chain recombines TRBV6-6 with TRBJ1-2, with 7 bases fitting TRBD1. The junction had 5 bases not matched to a gene; V was cut back by 6 bases and J by 1 base. This CDR3 has 14 residues. Germline CDR1 and CDR2: MNHNY and SVGAGI (reference sequence). CDR3 loop: CASSTTGVNYGYTF. In DNA, the CDR3 is TGTGCCAGCAGCACCACAGGGGTTAACTATGGCTACACCTTC.

This chain connects TRBV5-4 to TRBJ2-4; 8 bases fit TRBD1. V gave up 4 bases and J gave up 2 bases; unmatched junction bases: 8. The length of the CDR3 is 16 residues. Germline V CDR1 and CDR2: SGHNT, YYREEE (reference sequence). In nucleotides, the CDR3 is TGTGCCAGCAGCCCCCCAGGGGGCCCTACCAAAAACATTCAGTACTTC. This sequence encodes CASSPPGGPTKNIQYF. The full variable domain, completed using reference TRBV5-4 and TRBJ2-4, is ETGVTQSPTHLIKTRGQQVTLRCSSQSGHNTVSWYQQALGQGPQFIFQYYREEENGRGNFPPRFSGLQFPNYSSELNVNALELDDSALYLCASSPPGGPTKNIQYFGAGTRLSVL.

This clone was seen once. The CDR3 reads CASSETGDYGYTF. CDR3 bases: TGTGCCAGCAGCGAAACAGGGGACTATGGCTACACCTTC. The chain has TRBV9 and TRBJ1-2, with 7 positions matching TRBD1. The CDR3 totals 13 residues. Losses at the gene ends were 3 bases for V and 3 bases for J; bases not matched to a gene: 2. The germline gives CDR1 SGDLS, CDR2 YYNGEE.

This rearrangement joins TRBV5-4 to TRBJ2-1; tentative D call: TRBD2 (6 bases). Germline V gives CDR1 SGHNT, CDR2 YYREEE (reference sequence). The CDR3 has 16 amino acids. V gave up 2 bases and J gave up 0 bases, with 12 bases separating them. The CDR3 nucleotides read TGTGCCAGCAGCTTCCCGGGAGCGAGCTCCTACAATGAGCAGTTCTTC. It yields the protein CASSFPGASSYNEQFF.

The chain uses TRBV10-3 and TRBJ1-1; D uncertain. Germline V gene data show CDR1 as ENHRY and CDR2 as SYGVKD. The CDR3 runs to 14 residues. Trimming left V 4 bases short and J 1 base short, with 10 bases between. CDR3 sequence (DNA): TGTGCCATCAGTGCCGGGAGGGAGAACACTGAAGCTTTCTTT. Protein sequence: CAISAGRENTEAFF.

The chain is built from TRBV28 and TRBJ2-7; 7 nucleotides align to TRBD1. CDR1 and CDR2 from the germline V gene are MDHEN and SYDVKM. J was trimmed by 3 bases and V by 3 bases; bases with no gene match: 11. CDR3 length: 16 amino acids. Here the CDR3 reads CASSLTGTVGRYEQYF. DNA of the CDR3: TGTGCCAGCAGTTTGACAGGGACGGTAGGCCGCTACGAGCAGTACTTC.

V gene TRBV28 combines with J gene TRBJ2-1, with 10 bases that match TRBD1. This CDR3 comprises 19 residues. The germline V gene has CDR1 MDHEN and CDR2 SYDVKM. V shed 4 bases, J shed 0 bases, and the junction held 12 bases outside the gene matches. For the CDR3, the DNA is TGTGCCAGCAGTTCCCGGGACAGGGGTTGGGGAAGCTCCTACAATGAGCAGTTCTTC. Translating it yields CASSSRDRGWGSSYNEQFF.

V gene TRBV18 combines with J gene TRBJ1-2, with TRBD1 matching 7 bases. Germline CDR1 reads KGHSH; CDR2 reads LQKENI. Unmatched junction bases numbered 6, after V lost 2 bases and J lost 3 bases. The CDR3 spans 15 residues. CDR3 sequence: CASSPVTGTHYGYTF. The CDR3 DNA follows: TGTGCCAGCTCACCAGTGACAGGGACACACTATGGCTACACCTTC.

The chain recombines TRBV25-1 with TRBJ1-2, with D uncertain. The V end lost 6 bases, the J end lost 8 bases, and 13 bases lay between the germline ends. The germline V gene encodes CDR1 MGHDK and CDR2 SYGVNS. The CDR3 has 12 amino acids. The CDR3 DNA follows: TGTGCCAGCAGGCCGCCATCTGGGGGCTACACCTTC. Translated, it gives CASRPPSGGYTF.

The chain links TRBV11-3 to TRBJ1-1; TRBD1 matches 7 bases. V lost 1 base, J lost 8 bases, and 4 bases stayed unmatched. The CDR3 runs 13 residues. Germline loops: CDR1 SGHNT, CDR2 YENEEA. CDR3 sequence: CASSLGADREAFF. The DNA of the CDR3 is TGTGCCAGCAGCTTAGGGGCGGACAGGGAAGCTTTCTTT.

This chain connects TRBV5-6 to TRBJ1-5; TRBD1 agrees at 8 bases. This CDR3 spans 15 amino acids. After removal of 0 bases from V and 7 bases from J, the junction contained 6 bases not matched to a gene. CDR1 SGHDT and CDR2 YYEEEE come from the germline V gene. CDR3 bases: TGTGCCAGCAGCTTGGGGACAGGGACGCGGCAGCCCCAGCATTTT. Protein: CASSLGTGTRQPQHF.

As concerns this clone: The same CDR3 arises from other DNA sequences in this sample as well. The rearrangement joins TRBV5-1 to TRBJ2-6, with D possibly TRBD2 on 6 matching bases. The V end lost 4 bases, the J end lost 4 bases, and 6 bases lay between the germline ends. CDR3 length equals 13 residues. CDR1 is SGHRS, CDR2 YFSETQ, per germline. CDR3 nucleotides: TGCGCCAGCAGCAGCGGGGGGGCCAACGTCCTGACTTTC. This codes for CASSSGGANVLTF.

The chain carries TRBV28 and TRBJ2-1; D uncertain. The germline V gene encodes CDR1 MDHEN and CDR2 SYDVKM. V was pared by 5 bases and J by 6 bases, with 11 bases between. The CDR3 is 13 residues long. The CDR3 spells CASSPPVPNEQFF. CDR3 in DNA: TGTGCCAGCAGTCCACCCGTCCCCAATGAGCAGTTCTTC.

As DNA, the CDR3 is TGTGCCAGCAGCCAACCGGACAGGCCCATGAACACTGAAGCTTTCTTT. This encodes CASSQPDRPMNTEAFF. This chain connects TRBV4-2 to TRBJ1-1; 7 nucleotides agree with TRBD1. CDR3 length: 16 amino acids. V was clipped by 2 bases and J by 0 bases; unmatched bases: 6. Germline V gene lookup returns CDR1 LGHNA and CDR2 YNFKEQ.

V and J are TRBV30 and TRBJ2-1; 8 bases are a match to TRBD2. V shed 2 bases and J 8 bases; nucleotides not matched to a gene: 2. The V gene's germline CDR1 is GTSNPN and CDR2 SVGIG (reference sequence). The CDR3 contains 12 residues. CDR3 nucleotides: TGTGCCTGGAGTACCGGGGGGGATGAGCAGTTCTTC. Translated, it gives CAWSTGGDEQFF.

The CDR3 DNA follows: TGCGCCAGCGGGACAAGCCCTAATGAAAAACTGTTTTTT. It encodes CASGTSPNEKLFF. The chain carries TRBV5-1 and TRBJ1-4, with D maybe TRBD1 (6 bases). Germline-derived CDR1 and CDR2 are SGHRS and YFSETQ. Trimming took off 7 bases at V and 3 bases at J, with 10 bases between the two ends. CDR3 length: 13 residues.

V gene TRBV28 combines with J gene TRBJ1-5, with 8 bases fitting TRBD1. This CDR3 is built from 16 residues. Germline CDR1 MDHEN, CDR2 SYDVKM. With 6 bases clipped from V and 3 bases from J, the junction kept 10 bases outside the gene matches. CDR3 sequence reads: CASRASGTGYNQPQHF. The CDR3 nucleotides are TGTGCCAGCAGGGCATCGGGGACAGGCTACAATCAGCCCCAGCATTTT.

This chain connects TRBV5-4 to TRBJ2-3; D is perhaps TRBD2 (6 bases). Germline CDR1 is SGHNT and CDR2 is YYREEE (reference sequence). The germline V and J ends were trimmed by 5 bases and 2 bases, with 15 bases remaining between them. CDR3 length: 15 residues. CDR3 bases: TGTGCCAGCAGGCCCTCTAGCGCTGACACAGATACGCAGTATTTT. This encodes CASRPSSADTDTQYF.

The gene calls are TRBV6-6 and TRBJ1-2; 7 bases are a match to TRBD1. CDR3 length: 15 residues. The germline gives CDR1 MNHNY, CDR2 SVGAGI (reference sequence). V trimming: 2 bases; J trimming: 4 bases; junction bases outside the gene matches: 7. The CDR3 sequence: CASSYTPGQSYGYTF. The CDR3 DNA follows: TGTGCCAGCAGTTACACTCCGGGACAGAGCTATGGCTACACCTTC.

This rearrangement joins TRBV30 to TRBJ2-1; 11 positions agree with TRBD1. CDR3 length: 14 amino acids. The germline V gene has CDR1 GTSNPN and CDR2 SVGIG (reference sequence). V lost 3 bases and J lost 7; bases outside the gene matches: 5. The CDR3, as DNA: TGTGCCTGGAGGGACAGGGGGCGGACTAATGAGCAGTTCTTC. Protein: CAWRDRGRTNEQFF. The variable domain in full, with the rest retrieved from reference TRBV30 and TRBJ2-1, is SQTIHQWPATLVQPVGSPLSLECTVEGTSNPNLYWYRQAAGRGLQLLFYSVGIGQISSEVPQNLSASRPQDRQFILSSKKLLLSDSGFYLCAWRDRGRTNEQFFGPGTRLTVL.